This T cell receptor (beta chain) emerged from a study of cytomegalovirus exposure and HLA in healthy donors. Overall study findings and caveats: 87-base-pair reads could not separate some V segments, including TRBV6-2 and TRBV6-3.

These donors, healthy bone marrow donors, were studied. In the PCR, 60 Vbeta and 13 Jbeta primers were used. Repertoires were generated with immunoSEQ multiplex PCR, while TCRdb's copy carries only in-frame clones and drops some. The sample consists of about 37,000 clones, 70% to 75% of them appearing once. As for this clone: Its antigen is not known.

Trimming shortened V by 10 bases and J by 9 bases, and 13 bases separated the two germline ends. The CDR3 loop spans 11 amino acids. Per germline, CDR1 SGHAT and CDR2 FQNNGV. The source of this sequence is a man aged 25-40 years in good health and CMV-seronegative. Sequences were obtained from PBMCs. V and J are TRBV11-2 and TRBJ1-3; D ambiguous. CDR3 sequence (DNA): TGTGCCACCGGATTTTCGGGCACCATATATTTT. Its protein product is CATGFSGTIYF. The whole variable domain, filled in from reference TRBV11-2 and TRBJ1-3, reads EAGVAQSPRYKIIEKRQSVAFWCNPISGHATLYWYQQILGQGPKLLIQFQNNGVVDDSQLPKDRFSAERLKGVDSTLKIQPAKLEDSAVYLCATGFSGTIYFGEGSWLTVV.